This is a list of T cell receptor beta chains from one sample in a study of shared clonotypes between healthy human individuals. Libraries were prepared by immunoSEQ multiplex PCR; TCRdb keeps only in-frame clonotypes and omits some of them. The table shows approximately 2,200,000 clones, with around 93% occurring only once. The sample consisted of naive CD8+ T cells from PBMCs. The receptors stem from a man younger than 35 in good health. Some clones in this sample may be carry-over from other donors' samples. The CDR3 runs from the conserved cysteine through the conserved F or W. D genes are given only for firm matches.

d_gene,j_gene,v_gene,CDR3aa,CDR3nt
.,TRBJ1-5,TRBV5-5,CASSLEWITGQPQHF,TGTGCCAGCAGCTTGGAGTGGATAACAGGTCAGCCCCAGCATTTT
.,TRBJ2-7,TRBV19,CASSIVAGSGEQYF,TGTGCCAGTAGTATTGTCGCAGGGTCCGGCGAGCAGTACTTC
TRBD1,TRBJ2-1,TRBV5-1,CASRPTPGTDYNEQFF,TGCGCCAGCAGGCCCACGCCCGGGACAGACTACAATGAGCAGTTCTTC
TRBD2,TRBJ2-1,TRBV9,CASSVSREGSSYNEQFF,TGTGCCAGCAGCGTCTCGAGGGAGGGGAGCTCCTACAATGAGCAGTTCTTC
.,TRBJ2-7,TRBV4-1,CASSLSPRASSYEQYF,TGCGCCAGCAGCCTTTCTCCGCGGGCTAGCTCCTACGAGCAGTACTTC
TRBD1,TRBJ1-2,TRBV6-5,CASKGAYGYTF,TGTGCCAGCAAGGGGGCGTATGGCTACACCTTC
TRBD2,TRBJ2-3,TRBV11-2,CASSLAGSGTLDTQYF,TGTGCCAGCAGCTTAGCCGGTAGCGGGACGTTAGATACGCAGTATTTT
.,TRBJ2-2,TRBV10-3,CAISESSGGSREGANTGELFF,TGTGCCATCAGTGAGTCAAGTGGTGGGTCACGCGAGGGCGCGAACACCGGGGAGCTGTTTTTT
TRBD2,TRBJ2-7,TRBV19,CASRSGTGPYEQYF,TGTGCCAGTAGAAGCGGGACCGGGCCCTACGAGCAGTACTTC
.,TRBJ2-1,TRBV29-1,CSVRLPFSYNEQFF,TGCAGCGTTCGGTTGCCTTTTTCCTACAATGAGCAGTTCTTC
TRBD1,TRBJ1-2,TRBV6-4,CARYSGTVKPNYGYTF,TGTGCCAGATATTCCGGGACAGTCAAACCTAACTATGGCTACACCTTC
.,TRBJ2-7,TRBV7-6,CASSLVRGEEQYF,TGTGCCAGCAGCTTAGTTAGGGGTGAGGAGCAGTACTTC
TRBD1,TRBJ1-4,TRBV10-3,CAISDPGTGGFNEKLFF,TGTGCCATCAGTGATCCCGGGACAGGGGGCTTTAATGAAAAACTGTTTTTT
.,TRBJ2-1,TRBV27,CASSLFPIGSYNEQFF,TGTGCCAGCAGTTTATTCCCAATAGGCTCCTACAATGAGCAGTTCTTC